A single sample is the source of the 2 T cell receptor beta chains below, sequenced in a study of Graves' ophthalmopathy and Graves' hyperthyroidism. RNA transcripts were the template, and TCR beta CDR3 regions were amplified from them. Scientists carried out first-round RT-PCR using HTBI primers and then a second-round multiplex PCR. One entry per CDR3 protein results from TCRdb running MiXCR on the multiplex PCR reads. The table includes approximately 480,000 distinct CDR3 sequences, roughly 14% detected once. Sequencing was carried out using blood. The receptors here all came from a young woman with Graves' ophthalmopathy.

This clonotype occurred many times. Possible read error: a much larger clone is one base away. This chain connects TRBV20-1 to TRBJ2-5, with 8 bases matching TRBD1. Germline trimming cut 0 bases from V and 5 bases from J; bases unmatched to any gene: 5. Looked up from germline, CDR1 is DFQATT and CDR2 is SNEGSKA (reference sequence). The CDR3 loop spans 14 amino acids. The CDR3 is CSARDGGDRETQYF. The CDR3 DNA is TGCAGTGCTAGAGATGGAGGGGACAGGGAGACCCAGTACTTC.

The chain employs TRBV19 and TRBJ2-2, with unresolved D. The germline V gene has CDR1 LNHDA and CDR2 SQIVND (reference sequence). This CDR3 has 16 residues. V lost 1 base to trimming and J lost 7 bases, with 16 bases between them. CDR3 sequence reads: CASSIARWVRIGELFF. Here the CDR3 DNA reads TGTGCCAGTAGTATAGCCCGGTGGGTGCGAATCGGGGAGCTGTTTTTT.